This entry concerns a single T cell receptor beta chain. Germline CDR1 MRHNA, CDR2 SNTAGT. The CDR3 loop spans 17 amino acids. With V trimmed by 0 bases and J by 4 bases, 9 bases remained unmatched. Sequencing was performed with immunoSEQ multiplex PCR; in TCRdb, only in-frame clones are kept and a portion is missing. The sample yields roughly 200,000 clones, about 72% seen once. This sample is drawn from a study of cytotoxic CD8 clonotypes in ibrutinib-treated CLL. Background on the study: Mean yields were around 260,000 productive templates and 85,000 to 95,000 productive rearrangements per sample.

The sequencing used PBMCs, collected after 24 months of ibrutinib treatment. V gene TRBV6-4 combines with J gene TRBJ2-3, with 8 bases that match TRBD2. The clonotype originates from a human donor with chronic lymphocytic leukemia. The CDR3 sequence: CASSDSSAGGVADTQYF. In DNA, the CDR3 is TGTGCCAGCAGTGACTCGTCTGCGGGGGGTGTCGCAGATACGCAGTATTTT.